The entry below gives a single T cell receptor (beta chain) sequence along with its context. Its target is not known. This sample was included in a study of T cell responses to AZD1222 COVID-19 vaccine. Study-wide background: Second-dose groups at about 4 or about 12 weeks were pooled. Study-wide results and caveats: Nearly half of the spike-specific TCRs reportedly recognize variant regions that carry no mutations. Spike-specific TCR depth and breadth grew after two AZD1222 doses. Females made up more of the donors, who were largely white British, and clonal diversity may have come out too low.

Repertoires were generated with immunoSEQ multiplex PCR, while TCRdb's copy carries only in-frame clones and drops some. The profile shows under 200,000 clones, roughly 90% of them singletons. The CDR3 is 16 residues long. V was clipped by 5 bases and J by 0 bases, with 17 bases between them. Per the germline V gene, CDR1 is MNHEY and CDR2 is SMNVEV (reference sequence). The specimen comprised peripheral blood, sampled on day 0 of AZD1222 vaccination. This receptor was obtained from an adult in good health. The chain joins TRBV27 to TRBJ2-7, with D unresolved. CDR3 protein: CASSRQDPRVSYEQYF. Here the CDR3 DNA reads TGTGCCAGCAGTAGGCAGGACCCACGCGTCTCCTACGAGCAGTACTTC.